A selection of T cell receptor beta chains follows, all from one sample in a study of shared clonotypes between healthy human individuals. Assay used: immunoSEQ multiplex PCR; TCRdb lists only in-frame clones, some missing. The sample has about 1.5 million clones; approximately 98% are singletons. The sequencing sample was made of naive CD4+ T cells sorted from blood. The receptors derive from a man aged 30 to 39 in good health. Both conserved end residues are part of each CDR3. A D gene is named only where the DNA matches it firmly. Rows may omit the clone size; those that give it use once, few, many or a size class.

abundance: .; v_gene: TRBV9; d_gene: TRBD1; j_gene: TRBJ1-5; CDR3nt: TGTGCCAGCACCAAAACCGGGACAGGTCCTTTGGGGCCCCAGCATTTT; CDR3aa: CASTKTGTGPLGPQHF
abundance: .; v_gene: TRBV5-1; d_gene: TRBD1; j_gene: TRBJ1-1; CDR3nt: TGCGCCAGCAGCCCCAGGGGGGACACTGAAGCTTTCTTT; CDR3aa: CASSPRGDTEAFF
abundance: .; v_gene: TRBV5-5; d_gene: .; j_gene: TRBJ1-2; CDR3nt: TGTGCCAGCAGCTTGGGTTTACAGCTCCTAAACTATGGCTACACCTTC; CDR3aa: CASSLGLQLLNYGYTF
abundance: .; v_gene: TRBV5-1; d_gene: .; j_gene: TRBJ2-1; CDR3nt: TGCGCCAGCAGTGAGTTCTATGAGCAGTTCTTC; CDR3aa: CASSEFYEQFF
abundance: .; v_gene: TRBV14; d_gene: TRBD1; j_gene: TRBJ2-7; CDR3nt: TGTGCCAGCAGCCAAGACAGCAGGGGGCGATACGAGCAGTACTTC; CDR3aa: CASSQDSRGRYEQYF
abundance: .; v_gene: TRBV18; d_gene: TRBD2; j_gene: TRBJ2-7; CDR3nt: TGTGCCAGCTCACCACCGTCCAGCGGGGGTATCTACGAGCAGTACTTC; CDR3aa: CASSPPSSGGIYEQYF
abundance: .; v_gene: TRBV6-6; d_gene: .; j_gene: TRBJ2-7; CDR3nt: TGTCCCGTGGCCCGGGGTTCCTACGAGCAGTACTTC; CDR3aa: CPVARGSYEQYF
abundance: .; v_gene: TRBV2; d_gene: TRBD2; j_gene: TRBJ2-1; CDR3nt: TGTGCCAGCGCTAGCGGGAGTTTTAGGGATGAGCAGTTCTTC; CDR3aa: CASASGSFRDEQFF
abundance: .; v_gene: TRBV19; d_gene: .; j_gene: TRBJ2-1; CDR3nt: TGTGCCAGAAGATCAAGGGGGGTAGCGGCTTACAATGAGCAGTTCTTC; CDR3aa: CARRSRGVAAYNEQFF
abundance: .; v_gene: TRBV28; d_gene: TRBD1; j_gene: TRBJ2-2; CDR3nt: TGTGCCAGCAGTTCACCGGGGACAGCGAACACCGGGGAGCTGTTTTTT; CDR3aa: CASSSPGTANTGELFF
abundance: .; v_gene: TRBV18; d_gene: TRBD1; j_gene: TRBJ1-5; CDR3nt: TGTGCCAGCTCACCTTTCCGGGACAGGGGACAACAGCCCCAGCATTTT; CDR3aa: CASSPFRDRGQQPQHF
abundance: .; v_gene: TRBV7-6; d_gene: TRBD2; j_gene: TRBJ2-7; CDR3nt: TGTGCCAGCAGCTTATCCGTCCCAGCGGGAGTAAGCCGATACGAGCAGTACTTC; CDR3aa: CASSLSVPAGVSRYEQYF
abundance: .; v_gene: TRBV2; d_gene: TRBD2; j_gene: TRBJ2-1; CDR3nt: TGTGCCAGCGGGACTAGCGGATACAATGAGCAGTTCTTC; CDR3aa: CASGTSGYNEQFF
abundance: .; v_gene: TRBV27; d_gene: .; j_gene: TRBJ2-5; CDR3nt: TGTGCCAGCAGTTTATATGATGGGAACCAAGAGACCCAGTACTTC; CDR3aa: CASSLYDGNQETQYF
abundance: .; v_gene: TRBV29-1; d_gene: TRBD1; j_gene: TRBJ2-7; CDR3nt: TGCAGCGCCTCGGGACAGGCCGACGAGCAGTACTTC; CDR3aa: CSASGQADEQYF
abundance: .; v_gene: TRBV5-1; d_gene: TRBD1; j_gene: TRBJ1-4; CDR3nt: TGCGCCAGCAGCTACGGACAGGGTGGGGAAAAACTGTTTTTT; CDR3aa: CASSYGQGGEKLFF
abundance: .; v_gene: TRBV6-4; d_gene: .; j_gene: TRBJ2-3; CDR3nt: TGTGCCAGCAGTGACTCGATGGGATTTGCCACAGATACGCAGTATTTT; CDR3aa: CASSDSMGFATDTQYF
abundance: .; v_gene: TRBV11-2; d_gene: .; j_gene: TRBJ2-7; CDR3nt: TGTGCCAGCAGCTTAGGCCCAGGCGCTGTCTCCTACGAGCAGTACTTC; CDR3aa: CASSLGPGAVSYEQYF
abundance: .; v_gene: TRBV7-2; d_gene: TRBD1; j_gene: TRBJ2-5; CDR3nt: TGTGCCAGCAGCCCCGACAGGGTCGTGGAGACCCAGTACTTC; CDR3aa: CASSPDRVVETQYF
abundance: .; v_gene: TRBV5-6; d_gene: .; j_gene: TRBJ2-7; CDR3nt: TGTGCCAGCAGCTTGGTGGTGGGCTACGAGCAGTACTTC; CDR3aa: CASSLVVGYEQYF
abundance: .; v_gene: TRBV7-3; d_gene: .; j_gene: TRBJ2-1; CDR3nt: TGTGCCAGCAGCGTTATAGGGGCAGCGGGTGAGCAGTTCTTC; CDR3aa: CASSVIGAAGEQFF
abundance: .; v_gene: TRBV6-6; d_gene: .; j_gene: TRBJ2-7; CDR3nt: TGTGCCAGCAGTTACTCCACGGCCACGCTGTACGAGCAGTACTTC; CDR3aa: CASSYSTATLYEQYF
abundance: .; v_gene: TRBV7-2; d_gene: TRBD1; j_gene: TRBJ2-1; CDR3nt: TGTGCCAGCAGCCCATTCAGGGGGAATGAGCAGTTCTTC; CDR3aa: CASSPFRGNEQFF
abundance: .; v_gene: TRBV6-4; d_gene: TRBD1; j_gene: TRBJ2-7; CDR3nt: TGTGCCAGCAGTGACACAGGGACAGGGATCGACGAGCAGTACTTC; CDR3aa: CASSDTGTGIDEQYF
abundance: .; v_gene: TRBV10-3; d_gene: .; j_gene: TRBJ1-1; CDR3nt: TGTGCCATCAGTGAAGGGGAAGGGCACACTGAAGCTTTCTTT; CDR3aa: CAISEGEGHTEAFF
abundance: .; v_gene: TRBV6-5; d_gene: .; j_gene: TRBJ2-3; CDR3nt: TGTGCCAGCAGCCAAGCGGACCACCGAGTAGATACGCAGTATTTT; CDR3aa: CASSQADHRVDTQYF
abundance: .; v_gene: TRBV29-1; d_gene: .; j_gene: TRBJ1-2; CDR3nt: TGCAGCGTTGAAGGGGTGGACAACCTGATATATGGCTACACCTTC; CDR3aa: CSVEGVDNLIYGYTF
abundance: .; v_gene: TRBV18; d_gene: TRBD1; j_gene: TRBJ2-2; CDR3nt: TGTGCCAGCTCACCACCGGGACAGGGAGTTACCGGGGAGCTGTTTTTT; CDR3aa: CASSPPGQGVTGELFF
abundance: .; v_gene: TRBV10-2; d_gene: .; j_gene: TRBJ1-5; CDR3nt: TGCGCCAGCAAGGGCCTTGAAAATCAGCCCCAGCATTTT; CDR3aa: CASKGLENQPQHF
abundance: .; v_gene: TRBV7-2; d_gene: .; j_gene: TRBJ2-2; CDR3nt: TGTGCCACCAATTTAGCGAGGAACACCGGGGAGCTGTTTTTT; CDR3aa: CATNLARNTGELFF
abundance: .; v_gene: TRBV7-8; d_gene: .; j_gene: TRBJ1-4; CDR3nt: TGTGCCAGCAGCTTAGCGCCAACTAATGAAAAACTGTTTTTT; CDR3aa: CASSLAPTNEKLFF
abundance: .; v_gene: TRBV25-1; d_gene: TRBD2; j_gene: TRBJ2-2; CDR3nt: TGTGCCAGCAGTGATGCGGGGGGAAACACCGGGGAGCTGTTTTTT; CDR3aa: CASSDAGGNTGELFF
abundance: .; v_gene: TRBV4-2; d_gene: TRBD2; j_gene: TRBJ2-1; CDR3nt: TGTGCCAGCAGCCAAGGGACTAGCGGGAGCTTCGATGAGCAGTTCTTC; CDR3aa: CASSQGTSGSFDEQFF
abundance: .; v_gene: TRBV6-1; d_gene: .; j_gene: TRBJ2-7; CDR3nt: TGTGCCAGCAGTGTCCGGACAGAGGCCTACGAGCAGTACTTC; CDR3aa: CASSVRTEAYEQYF
abundance: .; v_gene: TRBV19; d_gene: TRBD2; j_gene: TRBJ2-2; CDR3nt: TGTGCCAGTAGTATGGGACTAGCGGCGAACACCGGGGAGCTGTTTTTT; CDR3aa: CASSMGLAANTGELFF
abundance: .; v_gene: TRBV18; d_gene: .; j_gene: TRBJ2-3; CDR3nt: TGTGCCAGCTCTCCCTGGGCGAGCACAGATACGCAGTATTTT; CDR3aa: CASSPWASTDTQYF
abundance: .; v_gene: TRBV9; d_gene: .; j_gene: TRBJ2-2; CDR3nt: TGTGCCAGCAGCGCCCGAATCCCCGGGGAGCTGTTTTTT; CDR3aa: CASSARIPGELFF
abundance: .; v_gene: TRBV6-5; d_gene: .; j_gene: TRBJ2-7; CDR3nt: TGTGCCAGCAGGGGACGGGACTCCTACGAGCAGTACTTC; CDR3aa: CASRGRDSYEQYF
abundance: .; v_gene: TRBV9; d_gene: .; j_gene: TRBJ2-6; CDR3nt: TGTGCCAGCAGCGTAGTGTCTAGCGTTGCTGGGGCCAACGTCCTGACTTTC; CDR3aa: CASSVVSSVAGANVLTF
abundance: .; v_gene: TRBV29-1; d_gene: .; j_gene: TRBJ1-1; CDR3nt: TGCAGCGTTCGAGGCACTGAAGCTTTCTTT; CDR3aa: CSVRGTEAFF
abundance: .; v_gene: TRBV5-4; d_gene: TRBD1; j_gene: TRBJ2-7; CDR3nt: TGTGCCAGCAGCTCCAGGGGGTCAAGCTCCTACGAGCAGTACTTC; CDR3aa: CASSSRGSSSYEQYF
abundance: once; v_gene: TRBV2; d_gene: .; j_gene: TRBJ1-2; CDR3nt: TGTGCCAGCAGTGATGTTGGCGAGGGCTACACCTTC; CDR3aa: CASSDVGEGYTF
abundance: .; v_gene: TRBV13; d_gene: TRBD1; j_gene: TRBJ2-7; CDR3nt: TGTGCCAGCAGGGGGACAGGCACCTCTTCCTACGAGCAGTACTTC; CDR3aa: CASRGTGTSSYEQYF
abundance: .; v_gene: TRBV5-1; d_gene: .; j_gene: TRBJ1-4; CDR3nt: TGCGCCAGCAGCTTGGTTCGGGGGGCGCGTGAAAAACTGTTTTTT; CDR3aa: CASSLVRGAREKLFF
abundance: .; v_gene: TRBV29-1; d_gene: TRBD1; j_gene: TRBJ2-2; CDR3nt: TGCAGCGTTTTGACAGGGAAAACCGGGGAGCTGTTTTTT; CDR3aa: CSVLTGKTGELFF
abundance: few; v_gene: TRBV5-1; d_gene: .; j_gene: TRBJ2-2; CDR3nt: TGCGCCAGCAGCTTGGCGGGAGACACCGGGGAGCTGTTTTTT; CDR3aa: CASSLAGDTGELFF
abundance: .; v_gene: TRBV21-1; d_gene: .; j_gene: TRBJ2-3; CDR3nt: TGTGCCGCACAAGGGTTGGGGACAGGGGACACAGATACGCAGTATTTT; CDR3aa: CAAQGLGTGDTDTQYF
abundance: .; v_gene: TRBV28; d_gene: .; j_gene: TRBJ1-1; CDR3nt: TGTGCCAGCAGTGAGGACAGCTACACTGAAGCTTTCTTT; CDR3aa: CASSEDSYTEAFF
abundance: .; v_gene: TRBV11-3; d_gene: TRBD2; j_gene: TRBJ2-1; CDR3nt: TGTGCCAGCAGCTTAATACTAGCGGGAGAGGCCTACAATGAGCAGTTCTTC; CDR3aa: CASSLILAGEAYNEQFF
abundance: .; v_gene: TRBV5-4; d_gene: TRBD2; j_gene: TRBJ2-7; CDR3nt: TGTGCCAGCAGCTTGGAACTAGCGGGAGGCGAGCAGTACTTC; CDR3aa: CASSLELAGGEQYF
abundance: .; v_gene: TRBV6-5; d_gene: .; j_gene: TRBJ2-3; CDR3nt: TGTGCCAGCAGTCCGATCGGGGGAAACACAGATACGCAGTATTTT; CDR3aa: CASSPIGGNTDTQYF
abundance: .; v_gene: TRBV7-9; d_gene: .; j_gene: TRBJ2-1; CDR3nt: TGTGCCAGCAGCCCGCTTGGCAATGAGCAGTTCTTC; CDR3aa: CASSPLGNEQFF
abundance: .; v_gene: TRBV7-9; d_gene: .; j_gene: TRBJ2-7; CDR3nt: TGTGCCAGCAGTTCGGGGGCTCTTTCCTACGAGCAGTACTTC; CDR3aa: CASSSGALSYEQYF
abundance: .; v_gene: TRBV30; d_gene: TRBD2; j_gene: TRBJ2-3; CDR3nt: TGTGCCTGGAGTGTCGCGGGAGCCTCCACAGATACGCAGTATTTT; CDR3aa: CAWSVAGASTDTQYF
abundance: .; v_gene: TRBV18; d_gene: TRBD1; j_gene: TRBJ2-7; CDR3nt: TGTGCCAGCTCACCTTCGACAGGGTTCTACGAGCAGTACTTC; CDR3aa: CASSPSTGFYEQYF
abundance: .; v_gene: TRBV20-1; d_gene: .; j_gene: TRBJ2-5; CDR3nt: TGCAGTGCTCCCCGAGAGACCCAGTACTTC; CDR3aa: CSAPRETQYF
abundance: .; v_gene: TRBV9; d_gene: .; j_gene: TRBJ2-3; CDR3nt: TGTGCCAGCAGCGTATCAGGGGATTTACGCACAGATACGCAGTATTTT; CDR3aa: CASSVSGDLRTDTQYF
abundance: .; v_gene: TRBV19; d_gene: TRBD2; j_gene: TRBJ2-1; CDR3nt: TGTGCCAGTAGTACAGCGATACTAGCGGGAATCTACAATGAGCAGTTCTTC; CDR3aa: CASSTAILAGIYNEQFF
abundance: .; v_gene: TRBV25-1; d_gene: TRBD1; j_gene: TRBJ1-2; CDR3nt: TGTGCCAGCAGTGAATGGGGGACAGGGCCTGGCTACACCTTC; CDR3aa: CASSEWGTGPGYTF